This T cell receptor beta chain was identified during a study of shared clonotypes between healthy human individuals (TCRdb year 2020). Background on the whole study: Two women and a few men aged 18 to 49 years were included in the cohort. Blood TCR repertoires of roughly 5 healthy adults were deeply sequenced to estimate repertoire size and the extent of clonotype sharing between individuals. Leukapheresis yielded between about 0.85 and 10 billion PBMCs per donor. Per donor, three plates each were used for CD4 naive and CD4 memory, two for CD8 naive, and one for CD8 memory. To increase sequencing depth and limit assay-specific biases, TCR repertoire library preparation and sequencing were carried out by different laboratories using diverse techniques. What the work shows at the level of the full study, not this receptor alone: Sampling was restricted to blood, and TCR repertoires in tissue are likely to differ from TCR repertoires in blood. Because the study included only a small number of donors, the genetic and exposure-history diversity represented was limited. Even with the large sequencing depth, rarefaction of the sorted-subset datasets indicated that sequencing was incomplete. Pairwise subsampling led to the expectation that sequencing depth would affect the degree of clonotype sharing among donors. Sharing across four donors was observed for 4.5% to 6.5% of naive CD4, over 3% of naive CD8, roughly 2.4% of memory CD4, and around 0.42% of memory CD8 clonotypes. Compared with non-shared clonotypes, clonotypes shared by all four sorted-subset donors had higher generation probabilities. Naive subsets generally had larger estimated clonotype richness than memory subsets.

Concerning this clone: What this receptor recognizes is not known. It has no much larger one-base neighbor in the sample; base qualities were not kept.

V is cut back by 4 bases and J by 4 bases, with 10 bases in the junction unmatched. The germline V gene sets CDR1 to SGHTA and CDR2 to FQGNSA. From its cysteine to its phenylalanine, the CDR3 spans 15 amino acids. Only CDR3 DNA is held: 45 bases, read in frame from base 1. The donors were healthy, HIV-negative adults with no recently reported acute infections or vaccinations. Every donor was a Caucasian adult residing in Nashville, Tennessee, USA. Magnetic negative selection was used to enrich CD4+ T cells, after which naive cells were positively selected on CD45RA and the negative fraction became the memory subset. After blood collection by leukapheresis, PBMCs were isolated using Ficoll-Histopaque density gradient centrifugation and then cryopreserved in the vapor phase of liquid nitrogen. Purity and quantity of every magnetically sorted T cell population were checked by analytical flow cytometry. From each sorted fraction, genomic DNA was isolated and quantified by UV absorbance on a Nanodrop 2000c.

Using the deep immunoSEQ assay, multiplex PCR amplified TCR CDR3 regions from genomic DNA. Extracted genomic DNA from each cell subset was spread evenly across all wells of several immunoSEQ 96-well plates, with each plate serving as a replicate. Each replicate PCR for sorted subsets received approximately 220 ng genomic DNA, equal to about 30,000 T cell genomes. Purified libraries were quantified with a Qubit 3.0 fluorometer, sized on a Bioanalyzer 2100, and re-quantified with the KAPA Library Quantification kit. A separate single-read 150-cycle Illumina NextSeq 550 flow cell was used to sequence each immunoSEQ 96-well plate. Turning to the authors' computational methods: Because the immunoSEQ output included only junctional sequences and no quality scores, the filtering could not be the same as the filtering used for full-length reads. Sequences were annotated with PyIR, a Python wrapper for IgBLAST v1.9, and V/J genes and CDR3 were assigned using IMGT germline references. Reads were filtered out if the reads had weak V/J assignments (E-value above 1e-6), no CDR3, stop codons, out-of-frame junctions, or ambiguous translated residues. V3J clonotypes were defined by identical inferred V gene, J gene, and CDR3 amino acid sequence. Percentage overlap between repertoires was computed as shared unique clonotypes divided by the size of the smaller repertoire. RTK rarefaction, the Chao1 estimator, and Recon v2.1 estimates of unobserved clonotypes were used to assess repertoire richness. OLGA was used to compute generation probabilities for all TCRbeta clonotypes that the gDNA method yielded from four donors. Imported from immuneACCESS, the table was reduced by TCRdb to in-frame sequences with V and J called. These copies leave out some clones; in studies compared against another copy, an unresolved V gene accounts for under half, and the cause of the remainder is not known. V and J calls and clone size are those listed in that table; D and trimming were worked out from the DNA. The table for this sample lists over a million clones; approximately 96% of them were counted only once. About 1% of the sample rests with the top ten.

The chain links TRBV7-2 with TRBJ2-7, with TRBD2 matching 7 junction bases. The TCR comes from a man in his thirties or forties in good health. Sequencing was performed on naive CD4+ T cells sorted from blood. The cell subset or site label, as the study defines it: CD45RA+ positively selected. The CDR3 amino acid sequence is: CASSSYSGSLYEQYF. Here is the DNA: TGTGCCAGCAGCTCCTATAGCGGGTCTCTGTACGAGCAGTACTTC.